This T cell receptor beta chain is from a study of blood T cell repertoires in COVID-19. Across the whole study: COVID-19 samples from acute and convalescent phases originated in the United States, Italy and Spain.

The trim removed 0 bases at V and 5 bases at J, leaving 11 bases unmatched. This CDR3 is 17 amino acids long. Germline V lookup: CDR1 SGHDN, CDR2 FVKESK. Per the original methods: Using reference gene primer amplification, nucleated cell counts were estimated. Sequencing used immunoSEQ multiplex PCR; TCRdb keeps in-frame clones, though not all of them. V and J calls plus clone size are reproduced from that table; the DNA served to infer D and trimming. The data show 200,000 to 250,000 clones, 80% to 90% seen once. V gene TRBV14 combines with J gene TRBJ2-3; 7 nucleotides agree with TRBD2. This clonotype was sampled from a man aged 30 to 39 in a cohort exposed to, infected with or recovered from COVID-19 (not recorded which). Sequencing was done on a sample of PBMCs or T cells enriched from blood (not recorded which). In DNA, the CDR3 is TGTGCCAGCAGCCAAGAAAGGTGGGAGGGCCCCAAAGATACGCAGTATTTT. This translates into CASSQERWEGPKDTQYF.